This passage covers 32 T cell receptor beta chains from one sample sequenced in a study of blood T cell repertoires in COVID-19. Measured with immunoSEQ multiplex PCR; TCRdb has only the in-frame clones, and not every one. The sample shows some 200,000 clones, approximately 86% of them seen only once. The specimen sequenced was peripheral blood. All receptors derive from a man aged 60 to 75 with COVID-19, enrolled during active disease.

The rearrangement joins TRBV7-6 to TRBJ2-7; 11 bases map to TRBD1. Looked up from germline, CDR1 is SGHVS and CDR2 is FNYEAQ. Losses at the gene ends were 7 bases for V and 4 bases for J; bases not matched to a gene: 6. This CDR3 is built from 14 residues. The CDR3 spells CASIPGTGGYEQYF. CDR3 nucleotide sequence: TGTGCCAGCATCCCGGGGACAGGGGGGTACGAGCAGTACTTC.

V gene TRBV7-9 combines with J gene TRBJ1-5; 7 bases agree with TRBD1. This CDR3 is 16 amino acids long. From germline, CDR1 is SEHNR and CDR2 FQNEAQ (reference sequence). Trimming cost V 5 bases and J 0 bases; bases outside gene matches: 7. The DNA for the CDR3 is TGTGCCAGCAGCCAGGCAGGGGGGTATAGCAATCAGCCCCAGCATTTT. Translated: CASSQAGGYSNQPQHF. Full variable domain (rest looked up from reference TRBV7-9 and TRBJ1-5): DTGVSQNPRHKITKRGQNVTFRCDPISEHNRLYWYRQTLGQGPEFLTYFQNEAQLEKSRLLSDRFSAERPKGSFSTLEIQRTEQGDSAMYLCASSQAGGYSNQPQHFGDGTRLSIL.

The CDR3 coding sequence is TGTGCCAGCAGCGGAAACCCCGACAGTTATAATTCACCCCTCCACTTT. This codes for CASSGNPDSYNSPLHF. V gene TRBV9 combines with J gene TRBJ1-6, with TRBD1 as a possible D gene (5 bases). From germline, CDR1 is SGDLS and CDR2 YYNGEE. V lost 3 bases and J 4 bases, leaving 14 bases between the germline ends. The CDR3 consists of 16 residues. Full variable domain (remainder filled in from reference TRBV9 and TRBJ1-6): DSGVTQTPKHLITATGQRVTLRCSPRSGDLSVYWYQQSLDQGLQFLIQYYNGEERAKGNILERFSAQQFPDLHSELNLSSLELGDSALYFCASSGNPDSYNSPLHFGNGTRLTVT.

CDR3 in amino acids: CASSLGSATTTHGYTF. CDR3 DNA: TGTGCCAGCAGTTTAGGCTCGGCAACCACTACCCATGGCTACACCTTC. This chain links TRBV28 with TRBJ1-2; D gene unclear. The germline V gene has CDR1 MDHEN and CDR2 SYDVKM. The CDR3 has 16 amino acids. The ends were cut back, 2 bases at V and 6 bases at J, with 19 bases in the middle.

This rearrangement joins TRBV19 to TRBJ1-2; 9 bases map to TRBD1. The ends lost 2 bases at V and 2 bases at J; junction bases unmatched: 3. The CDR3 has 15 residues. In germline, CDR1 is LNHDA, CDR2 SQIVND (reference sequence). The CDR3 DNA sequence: TGTGCCAGTAGTATATCACAGGGGGCAAACTATGGCTACACCTTC. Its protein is CASSISQGANYGYTF.

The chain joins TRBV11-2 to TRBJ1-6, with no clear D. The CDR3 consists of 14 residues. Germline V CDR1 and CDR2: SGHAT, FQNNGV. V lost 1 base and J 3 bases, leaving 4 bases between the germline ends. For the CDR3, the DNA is TGTGCCAGCAGCTTAGGCAGCTATAATTCACCCCTCCACTTT. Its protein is CASSLGSYNSPLHF.

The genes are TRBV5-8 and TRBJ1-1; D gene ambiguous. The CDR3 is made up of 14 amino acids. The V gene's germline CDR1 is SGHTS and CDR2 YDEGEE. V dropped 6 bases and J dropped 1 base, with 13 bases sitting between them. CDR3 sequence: CASTLGRTNTEAFF. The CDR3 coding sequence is TGTGCCAGCACCCTAGGGAGGACGAACACTGAAGCTTTCTTT.

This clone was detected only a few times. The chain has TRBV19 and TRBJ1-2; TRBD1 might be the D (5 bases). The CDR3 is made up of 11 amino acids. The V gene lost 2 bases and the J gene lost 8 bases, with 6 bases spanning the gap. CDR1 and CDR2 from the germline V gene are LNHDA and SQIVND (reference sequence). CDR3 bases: TGTGCCAGTAGTATACAGGGAGGCTACACCTTC. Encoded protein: CASSIQGGYTF.

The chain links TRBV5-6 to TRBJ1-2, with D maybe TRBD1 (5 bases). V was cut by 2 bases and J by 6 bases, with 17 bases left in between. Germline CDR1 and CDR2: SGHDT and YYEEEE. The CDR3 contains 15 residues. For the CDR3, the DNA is TGTGCCAGCAGCTTCCCCCCGGGGGAGGGACATGGCTACACCTTC. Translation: CASSFPPGEGHGYTF.

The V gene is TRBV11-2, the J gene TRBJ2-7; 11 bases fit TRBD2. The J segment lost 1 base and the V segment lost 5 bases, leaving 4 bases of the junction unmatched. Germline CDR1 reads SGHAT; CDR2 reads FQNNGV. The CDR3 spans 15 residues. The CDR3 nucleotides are TGTGCCAGCAGCCTCCGACTAGCGGGATCCTACGAGCAGTACTTC. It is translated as CASSLRLAGSYEQYF.

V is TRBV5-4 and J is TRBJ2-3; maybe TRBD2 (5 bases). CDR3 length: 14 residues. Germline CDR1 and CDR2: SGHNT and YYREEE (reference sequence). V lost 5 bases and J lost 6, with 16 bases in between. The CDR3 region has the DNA TGTGCCAGCAGACCGGACGTGACTACCGATACGCAGTATTTT. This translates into CASRPDVTTDTQYF.

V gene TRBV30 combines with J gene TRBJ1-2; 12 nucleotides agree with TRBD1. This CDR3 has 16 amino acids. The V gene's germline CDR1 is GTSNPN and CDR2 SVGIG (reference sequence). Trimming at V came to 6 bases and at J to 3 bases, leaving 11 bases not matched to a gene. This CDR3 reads CACSRDRGRLDYGYTF. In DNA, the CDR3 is TGTGCCTGTTCCCGGGACAGGGGGCGCCTTGACTATGGCTACACCTTC.

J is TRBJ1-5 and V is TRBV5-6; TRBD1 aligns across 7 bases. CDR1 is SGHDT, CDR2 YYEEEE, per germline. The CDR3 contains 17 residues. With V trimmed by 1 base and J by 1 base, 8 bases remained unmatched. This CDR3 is CASSLRRTGASNQPQHF. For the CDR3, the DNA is TGTGCCAGCAGCTTGAGGCGTACAGGGGCCAGCAATCAGCCCCAGCATTTT.

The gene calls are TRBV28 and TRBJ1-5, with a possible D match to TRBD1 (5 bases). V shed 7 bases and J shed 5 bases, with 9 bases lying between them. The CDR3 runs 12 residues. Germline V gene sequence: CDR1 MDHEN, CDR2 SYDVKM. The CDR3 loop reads CASTGGDQPQHF. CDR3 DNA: TGTGCCAGCACCGGAGGGGATCAGCCCCAGCATTTT.

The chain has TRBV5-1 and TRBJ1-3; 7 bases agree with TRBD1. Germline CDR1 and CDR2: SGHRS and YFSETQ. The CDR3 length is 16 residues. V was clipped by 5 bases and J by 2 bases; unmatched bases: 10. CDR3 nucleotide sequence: TGCGCCAGCAGTCCCGAGATCAGGGGGGCTGGAAACACCATATATTTT. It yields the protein CASSPEIRGAGNTIYF.

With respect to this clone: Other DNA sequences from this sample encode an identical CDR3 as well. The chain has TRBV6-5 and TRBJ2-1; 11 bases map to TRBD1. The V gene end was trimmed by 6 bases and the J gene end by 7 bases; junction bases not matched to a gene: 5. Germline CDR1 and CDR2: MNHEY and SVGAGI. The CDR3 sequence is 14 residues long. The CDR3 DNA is TGTGCCAGCAGCTTGGACAGGGGGCGAAATGAGCAGTTCTTC. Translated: CASSLDRGRNEQFF.

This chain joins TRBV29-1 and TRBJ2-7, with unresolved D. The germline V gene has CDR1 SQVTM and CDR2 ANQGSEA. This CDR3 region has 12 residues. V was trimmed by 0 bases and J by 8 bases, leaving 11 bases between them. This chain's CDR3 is CSVEDAAVQQYF. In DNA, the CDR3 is TGCAGCGTTGAAGATGCGGCCGTTCAGCAGTACTTC.

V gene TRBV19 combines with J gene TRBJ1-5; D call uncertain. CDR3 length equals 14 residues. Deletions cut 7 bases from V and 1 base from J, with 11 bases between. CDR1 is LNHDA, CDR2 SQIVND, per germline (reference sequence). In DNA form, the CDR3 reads TGTGCCAGTACCCATACGGGGAGCAATCAGCCCCAGCATTTT. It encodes CASTHTGSNQPQHF.

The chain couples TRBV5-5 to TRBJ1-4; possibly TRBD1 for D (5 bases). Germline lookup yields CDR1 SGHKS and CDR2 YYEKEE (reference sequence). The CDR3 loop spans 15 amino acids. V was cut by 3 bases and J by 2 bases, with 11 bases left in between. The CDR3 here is CASSSRRGTNEKLFF. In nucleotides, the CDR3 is TGTGCCAGCAGCTCGCGGCGGGGCACTAATGAAAAACTGTTTTTT.

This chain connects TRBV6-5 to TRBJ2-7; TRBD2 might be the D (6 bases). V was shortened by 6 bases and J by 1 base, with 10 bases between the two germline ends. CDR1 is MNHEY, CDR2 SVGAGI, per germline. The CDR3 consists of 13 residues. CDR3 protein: CASRTRGSYEQYF. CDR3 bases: TGTGCCAGCAGGACTAGGGGTTCCTACGAGCAGTACTTC.

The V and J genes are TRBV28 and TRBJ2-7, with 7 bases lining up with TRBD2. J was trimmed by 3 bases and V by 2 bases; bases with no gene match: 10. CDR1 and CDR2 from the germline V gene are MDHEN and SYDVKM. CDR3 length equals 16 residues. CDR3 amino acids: CASSLRSGGRVYEQYF. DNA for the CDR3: TGTGCCAGCAGTTTACGTTCGGGCGGGAGAGTCTACGAGCAGTACTTC.

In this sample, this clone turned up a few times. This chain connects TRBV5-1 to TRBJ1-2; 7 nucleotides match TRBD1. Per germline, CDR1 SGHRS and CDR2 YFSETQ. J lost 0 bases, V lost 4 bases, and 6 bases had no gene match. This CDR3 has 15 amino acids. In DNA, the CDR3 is TGCGCCAGCAGCAGAGACGGGACAGCTAACTATGGCTACACCTTC. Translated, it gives CASSRDGTANYGYTF.

The CDR3 nucleotides are TGTGCCACCAGTGCACGAGGGGGAAACACCATATATTTT. Protein: CATSARGGNTIYF. The gene calls are TRBV24-1 and TRBJ1-3; no reliable D call. The V gene lost 5 bases and the J gene lost 4 bases, with 8 bases spanning the gap. Per germline, CDR1 KGHDR and CDR2 SFDVKD. The CDR3 is made up of 13 amino acids.

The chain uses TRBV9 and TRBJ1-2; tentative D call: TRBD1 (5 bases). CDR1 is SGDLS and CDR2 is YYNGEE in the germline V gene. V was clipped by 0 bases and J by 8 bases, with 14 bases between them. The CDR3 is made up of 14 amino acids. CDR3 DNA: TGTGCCAGCAGCGTAGGGGGAGGAGGGGAAGGCTACACCTTC. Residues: CASSVGGGGEGYTF.

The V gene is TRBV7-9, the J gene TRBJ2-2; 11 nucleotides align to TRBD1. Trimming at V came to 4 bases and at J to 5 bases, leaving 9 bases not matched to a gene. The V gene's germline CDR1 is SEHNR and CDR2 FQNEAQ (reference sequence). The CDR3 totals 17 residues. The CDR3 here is CASSSGQGAVFTGELFF. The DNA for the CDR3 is TGTGCCAGCAGCTCCGGACAGGGGGCTGTGTTTACCGGGGAGCTGTTTTTT.

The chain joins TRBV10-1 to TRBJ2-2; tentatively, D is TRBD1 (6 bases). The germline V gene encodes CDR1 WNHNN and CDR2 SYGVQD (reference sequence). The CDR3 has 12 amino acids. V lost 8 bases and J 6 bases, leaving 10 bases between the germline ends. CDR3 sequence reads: CASGPGAGELFF. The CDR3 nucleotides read TGCGCCAGCGGCCCAGGGGCCGGGGAGCTGTTTTTT.

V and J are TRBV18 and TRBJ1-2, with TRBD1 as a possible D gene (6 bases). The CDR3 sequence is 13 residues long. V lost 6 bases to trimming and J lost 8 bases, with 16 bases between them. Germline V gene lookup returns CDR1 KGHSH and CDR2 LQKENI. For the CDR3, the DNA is TGTGCCAGCTCCCTGGACAGTTTATTGGGCTACACCTTC. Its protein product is CASSLDSLLGYTF.

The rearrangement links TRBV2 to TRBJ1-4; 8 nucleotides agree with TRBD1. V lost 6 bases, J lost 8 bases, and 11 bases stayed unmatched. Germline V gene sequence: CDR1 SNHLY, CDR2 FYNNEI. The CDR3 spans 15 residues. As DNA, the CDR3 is TGTGCCAGCAGGAGGGGGCCGGACAGGGTCGAAAAACTGTTTTTT. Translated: CASRRGPDRVEKLFF.

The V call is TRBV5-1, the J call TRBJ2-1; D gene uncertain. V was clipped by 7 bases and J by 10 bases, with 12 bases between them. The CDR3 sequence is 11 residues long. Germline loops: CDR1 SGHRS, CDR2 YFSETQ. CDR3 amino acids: CASAINAEQFF. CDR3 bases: TGCGCCAGCGCGATTAATGCGGAGCAGTTCTTC.

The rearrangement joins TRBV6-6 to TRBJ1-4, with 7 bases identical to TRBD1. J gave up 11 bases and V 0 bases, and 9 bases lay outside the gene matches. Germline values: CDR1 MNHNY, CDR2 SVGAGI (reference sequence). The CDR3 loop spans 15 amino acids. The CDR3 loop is CASSYSTGRLGKLFF. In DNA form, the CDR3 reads TGTGCCAGCAGTTACTCGACAGGGCGATTGGGGAAACTGTTTTTT.

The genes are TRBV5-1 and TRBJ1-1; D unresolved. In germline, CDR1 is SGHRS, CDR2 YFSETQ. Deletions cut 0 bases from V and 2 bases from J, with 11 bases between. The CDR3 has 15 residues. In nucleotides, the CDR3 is TGCGCCAGCAGCTTGGTAGGTGGAGCCAACACTGAAGCTTTCTTT. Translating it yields CASSLVGGANTEAFF.

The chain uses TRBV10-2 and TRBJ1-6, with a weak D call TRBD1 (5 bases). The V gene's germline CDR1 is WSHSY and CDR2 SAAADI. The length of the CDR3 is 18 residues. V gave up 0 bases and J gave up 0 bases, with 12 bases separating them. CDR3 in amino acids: CASSESGQRSSYNSPLHF. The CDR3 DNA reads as TGCGCCAGCAGTGAGTCGGGGCAGAGGAGCTCCTATAATTCACCCCTCCACTTT.